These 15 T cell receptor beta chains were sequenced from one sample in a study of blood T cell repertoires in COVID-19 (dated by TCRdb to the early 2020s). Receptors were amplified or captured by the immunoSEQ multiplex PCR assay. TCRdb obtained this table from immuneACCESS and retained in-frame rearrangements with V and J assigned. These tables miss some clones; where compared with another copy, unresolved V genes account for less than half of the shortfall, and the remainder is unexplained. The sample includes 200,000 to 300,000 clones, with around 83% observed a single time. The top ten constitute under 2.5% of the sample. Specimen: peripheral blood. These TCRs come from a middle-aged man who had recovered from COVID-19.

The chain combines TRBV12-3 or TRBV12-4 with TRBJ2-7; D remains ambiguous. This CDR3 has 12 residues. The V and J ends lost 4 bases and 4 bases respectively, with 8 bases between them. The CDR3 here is CASSYGSYEQYF. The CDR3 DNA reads TGTGCCAGCAGTTACGGTTCGTACGAGCAGTACTTC.

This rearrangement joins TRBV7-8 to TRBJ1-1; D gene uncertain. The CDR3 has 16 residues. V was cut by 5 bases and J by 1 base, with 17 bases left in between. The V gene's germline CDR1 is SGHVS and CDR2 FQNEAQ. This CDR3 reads CASSILAGRANTEAFF. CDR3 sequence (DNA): TGTGCCAGCAGCATCCTAGCCGGACGGGCGAACACTGAAGCTTTCTTT.

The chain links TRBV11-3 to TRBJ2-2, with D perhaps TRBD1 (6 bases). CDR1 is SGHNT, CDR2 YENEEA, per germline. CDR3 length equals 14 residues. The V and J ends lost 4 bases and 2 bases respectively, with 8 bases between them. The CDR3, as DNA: TGTGCCAGCAGCTGGACAGCCAACACCGGGGAGCTGTTTTTT. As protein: CASSWTANTGELFF.

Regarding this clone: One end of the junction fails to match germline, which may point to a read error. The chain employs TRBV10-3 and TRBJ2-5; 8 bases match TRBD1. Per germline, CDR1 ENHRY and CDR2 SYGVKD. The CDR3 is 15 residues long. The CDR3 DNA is TGTGCCACCAGTAGGCCGGGACAGGTCGCAGAGACCCAGTACTTC. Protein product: CATSRPGQVAETQYF.

The chain's CDR3 is CACRQAAANVLTF. CDR3 nucleotide sequence: TGTGCCTGCAGACAGGCTGCGGCCAACGTCCTGACTTTC. This sequence joins TRBV30 and TRBJ2-6; D is perhaps TRBD1 (6 bases). This CDR3 region has 13 residues. Trimming pared 6 bases from V and 6 bases from J, leaving 12 bases between. Per the germline V gene, CDR1 is GTSNPN and CDR2 is SVGIG (reference sequence).

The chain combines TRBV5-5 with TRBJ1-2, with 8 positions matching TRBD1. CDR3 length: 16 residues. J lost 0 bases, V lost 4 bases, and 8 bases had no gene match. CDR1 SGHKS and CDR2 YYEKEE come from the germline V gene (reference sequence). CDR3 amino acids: CASSPDRGEANYGYTF. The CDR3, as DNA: TGTGCCAGCAGCCCTGACAGGGGAGAGGCTAACTATGGCTACACCTTC. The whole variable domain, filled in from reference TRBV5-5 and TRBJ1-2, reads DAGVTQSPTHLIKTRGQQVTLRCSPISGHKSVSWYQQVLGQGPQFIFQYYEKEERGRGNFPDRFSARQFPNYSSELNVNALLLGDSALYLCASSPDRGEANYGYTFGSGTRLTVV.

In DNA, the CDR3 is TGTGCCACCAGCAGAGGTAGGGACACCACCTACGAGCAGTACTTC. It encodes CATSRGRDTTYEQYF. V is TRBV15 and J is TRBJ2-7; perhaps TRBD1 as D (6 bases). Germline V gene sequence: CDR1 LNHNV, CDR2 YYDKDF (reference sequence). The CDR3 is 15 residues long. V lost 1 base, J lost 2 bases, and 12 bases lay in between.

The DNA of the CDR3 is TGCAGCGTGGAGGACAGTAACTATGGCTACACCTTC. Its translation is CSVEDSNYGYTF. The J gene is TRBJ1-2, the V gene TRBV29-1; a possible D gene is TRBD1 (6 bases). Germline CDR1 and CDR2: SQVTM and ANQGSEA. The CDR3 contains 12 residues. Trimming removed 6 bases at V and 1 base at J, with 9 bases between.

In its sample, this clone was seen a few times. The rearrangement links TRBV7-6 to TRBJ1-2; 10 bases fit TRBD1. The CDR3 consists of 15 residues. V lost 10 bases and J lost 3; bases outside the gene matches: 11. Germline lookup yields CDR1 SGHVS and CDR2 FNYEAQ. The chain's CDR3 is CATTPETGGHYGYTF. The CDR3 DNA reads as TGTGCCACCACGCCGGAGACAGGGGGCCACTATGGCTACACCTTC.

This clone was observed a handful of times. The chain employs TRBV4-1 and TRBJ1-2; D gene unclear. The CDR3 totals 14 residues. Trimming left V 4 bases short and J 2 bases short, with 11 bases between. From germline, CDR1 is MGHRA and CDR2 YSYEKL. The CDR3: CASSLLRVNYGYTF. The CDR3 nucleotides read TGCGCCAGCAGCCTCCTCCGGGTGAACTATGGCTACACCTTC.

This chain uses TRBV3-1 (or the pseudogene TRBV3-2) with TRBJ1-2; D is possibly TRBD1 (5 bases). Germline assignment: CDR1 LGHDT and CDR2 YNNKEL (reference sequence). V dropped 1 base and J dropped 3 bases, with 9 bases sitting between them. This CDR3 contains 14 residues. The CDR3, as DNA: TGTGCCAGCAGCCAAGGACCGGGGGACTATGGCTACACCTTC. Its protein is CASSQGPGDYGYTF.

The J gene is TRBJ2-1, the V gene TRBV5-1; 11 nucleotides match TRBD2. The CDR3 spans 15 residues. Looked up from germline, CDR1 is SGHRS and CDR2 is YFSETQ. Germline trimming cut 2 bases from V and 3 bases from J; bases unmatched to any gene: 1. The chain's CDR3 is CASSFGTSGYNEQFF. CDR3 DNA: TGCGCCAGCAGCTTCGGGACTAGCGGCTACAATGAGCAGTTCTTC.

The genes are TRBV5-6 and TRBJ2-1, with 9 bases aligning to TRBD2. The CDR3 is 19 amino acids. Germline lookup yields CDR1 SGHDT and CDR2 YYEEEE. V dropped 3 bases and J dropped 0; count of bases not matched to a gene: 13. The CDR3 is CASSWSQTSGLSSYNEQFF. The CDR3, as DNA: TGTGCCAGCAGCTGGTCGCAGACTAGCGGATTAAGCTCCTACAATGAGCAGTTCTTC.

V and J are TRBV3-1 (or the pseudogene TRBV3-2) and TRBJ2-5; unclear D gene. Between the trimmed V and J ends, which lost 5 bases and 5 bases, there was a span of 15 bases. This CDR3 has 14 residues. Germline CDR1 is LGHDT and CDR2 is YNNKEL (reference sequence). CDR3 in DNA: TGTGCCAGCAGCACCAACCGCCTCCGGGAGACCCAGTACTTC. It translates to CASSTNRLRETQYF.

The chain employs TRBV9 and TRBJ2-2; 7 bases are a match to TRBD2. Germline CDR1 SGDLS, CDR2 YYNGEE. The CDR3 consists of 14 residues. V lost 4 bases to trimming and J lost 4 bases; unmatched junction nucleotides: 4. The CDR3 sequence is CASSRSGATGELFF. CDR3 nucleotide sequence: TGTGCCAGCAGCAGAAGCGGGGCCACCGGGGAGCTGTTTTTT.